Given below is one T cell receptor (beta chain) in context. At the DNA level, this CDR3 is encoded by other sequences in the same sample as well. The sample comes from a study of shared clonotypes between healthy human individuals. Method: immunoSEQ multiplex PCR; TCRdb's copy keeps in-frame clones and lacks some. The data show 2 million to 3 million clones, roughly nine tenths seen once. The CDR3 runs 14 residues. Germline V CDR1 and CDR2: SEHNR, FQNEAQ (reference sequence). Trimming shortened V by 5 bases and J by 1 base, and 10 bases separated the two germline ends. The material sequenced was naive CD4+ T cells sorted from blood. The subset: CD45RA+ positively selected. The chain links TRBV7-9 to TRBJ2-3; no definite D call. This TCR was sampled from a man aged 18-30 years in good health. Here the CDR3 DNA reads TGTGCCAGCAGCCCGACTCGGGGCACAGATACGCAGTATTTT. The encoded protein is CASSPTRGTDTQYF.